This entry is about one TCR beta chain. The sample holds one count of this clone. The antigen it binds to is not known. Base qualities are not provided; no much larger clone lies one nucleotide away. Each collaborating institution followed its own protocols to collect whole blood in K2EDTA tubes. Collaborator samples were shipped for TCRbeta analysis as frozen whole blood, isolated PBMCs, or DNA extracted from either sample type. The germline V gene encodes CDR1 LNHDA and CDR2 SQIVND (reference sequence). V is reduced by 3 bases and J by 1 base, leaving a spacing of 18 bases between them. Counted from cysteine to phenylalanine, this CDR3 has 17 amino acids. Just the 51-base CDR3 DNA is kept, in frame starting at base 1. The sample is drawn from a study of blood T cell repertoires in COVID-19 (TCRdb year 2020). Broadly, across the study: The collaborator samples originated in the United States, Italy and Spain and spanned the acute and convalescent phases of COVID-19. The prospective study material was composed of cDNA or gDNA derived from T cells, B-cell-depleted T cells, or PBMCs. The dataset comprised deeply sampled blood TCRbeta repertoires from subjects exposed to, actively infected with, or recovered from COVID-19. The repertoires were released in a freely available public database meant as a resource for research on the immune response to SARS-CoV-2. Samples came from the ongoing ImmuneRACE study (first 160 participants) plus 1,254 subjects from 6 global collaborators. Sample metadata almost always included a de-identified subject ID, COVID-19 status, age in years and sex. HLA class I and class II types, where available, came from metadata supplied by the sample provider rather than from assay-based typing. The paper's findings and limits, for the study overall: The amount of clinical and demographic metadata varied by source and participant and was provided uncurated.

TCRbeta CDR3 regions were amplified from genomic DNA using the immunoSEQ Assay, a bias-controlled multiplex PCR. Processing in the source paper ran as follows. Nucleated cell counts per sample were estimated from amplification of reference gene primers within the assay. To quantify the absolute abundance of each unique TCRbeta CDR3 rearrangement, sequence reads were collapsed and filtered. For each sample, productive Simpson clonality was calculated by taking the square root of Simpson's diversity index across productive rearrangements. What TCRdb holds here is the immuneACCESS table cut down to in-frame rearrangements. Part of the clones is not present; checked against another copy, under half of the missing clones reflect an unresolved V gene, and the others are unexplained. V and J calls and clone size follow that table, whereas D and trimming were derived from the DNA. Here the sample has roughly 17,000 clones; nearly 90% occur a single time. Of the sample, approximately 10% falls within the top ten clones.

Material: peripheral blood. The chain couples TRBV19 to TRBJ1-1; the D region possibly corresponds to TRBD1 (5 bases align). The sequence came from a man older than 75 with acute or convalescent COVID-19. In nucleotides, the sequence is TGTGCCAGTAGTATGGAGGGGCTGGTTTTAGGGAACACTGAAGCTTTCTTT. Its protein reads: CASSMEGLVLGNTEAFF.